This TCR beta chain originates from a study of blood T cell repertoires in COVID-19. CDR1 and CDR2 from the germline V gene are WNHNN and SYGVQD (reference sequence). Trimming pared 4 bases from V and 1 base from J, leaving 7 bases between. The CDR3 contains 13 residues. In the source study's methods: Estimation of nucleated cell counts relied on the amplification of reference gene primers. Assay used: immunoSEQ multiplex PCR; TCRdb lists only in-frame clones, some missing. That table gives V, J and clone size, and the DNA gave D and trimming. The sample contains 150,000 or so clones, approximately 86% of which appear only once.

This receptor was taken from a woman in her sixties with acute or convalescent COVID-19. The gene calls are TRBV10-1 and TRBJ2-5, with D possibly being TRBD1 (5 bases). Sample: peripheral blood. CDR3 sequence reads: CASSGQIQETQYF. The CDR3 DNA reads TGCGCCAGCAGTGGACAGATCCAAGAGACCCAGTACTTC.